The 21 T cell receptor beta chains below come from one sample, sequenced in a study of Graves' ophthalmopathy and Graves' hyperthyroidism. RNA served as the template for amplifying TCR beta CDR3 regions. An initial RT-PCR round employing HTBI primers preceded a second-round multiplex PCR. TCRdb reprocessed the multiplex PCR reads via MiXCR and lists one record per CDR3 protein. The sample gives about 380,000 distinct CDR3 sequences, approximately 15% of which show up once; roughly 7% is in the top ten. The source material was peripheral blood. The receptors originated from a young woman with stable Graves' hyperthyroidism.

This clonotype showed up many times. The J gene is TRBJ2-7, the V gene TRBV7-2, with 8 bases matching TRBD2. Germline loops: CDR1 SGHTA, CDR2 FQGNSA. The CDR3 is 14 residues long. V lost 5 bases to trimming and J lost 5 bases; unmatched junction nucleotides: 8. The CDR3 sequence is CASSPRGLVDEQYF. The CDR3 region has the DNA TGTGCCAGCAGCCCACGGGGACTAGTTGACGAGCAGTACTTC.

The sample holds many counts of this clonotype. The chain carries TRBV9 and TRBJ2-5; D is possibly TRBD1 or TRBD2 (5 bases each). V gave up 0 bases and J gave up 3 bases, with 15 bases separating them. The CDR3 totals 16 residues. Germline lookup yields CDR1 SGDLS and CDR2 YYNGEE. CDR3 residues: CASSVGAGRGEETQYF. The CDR3 DNA reads TGTGCCAGCAGCGTAGGGGCGGGCCGAGGGGAAGAGACCCAGTACTTC.

The sample holds a few counts of this clonotype. The chain uses TRBV7-2 and TRBJ2-2, with 7 bases identical to TRBD2. Trimming cost V 0 bases and J 6 bases; bases outside gene matches: 7. The CDR3 is 16 amino acids. CDR1 is SGHTA, CDR2 FQGNSA, per germline. CDR3 residues: CASSLAIQRGSGELFF. DNA for the CDR3: TGTGCCAGCAGCTTAGCCATACAGCGGGGTTCCGGGGAGCTGTTTTTT.

This clonotype occurred a few times. One end of the junction fails to match germline, which may point to a read error. This chain connects TRBV19 to TRBJ2-4; 7 positions agree with TRBD1. Germline CDR1 LNHDA, CDR2 SQIVND (reference sequence). The CDR3 totals 14 residues. The CDR3 DNA is TGTGCCAGTAGTACCCGACAGGGACGAAACATTAAGTACTTC. The encoded protein is CASSTRQGRNIKYF.

The V gene is TRBV6-1, the J gene TRBJ2-2; perhaps TRBD2 as D (6 bases). The CDR3 spans 18 residues. The V gene's germline CDR1 is MNHNS and CDR2 SASEGT. V lost 3 bases, J lost 0 bases, and 17 bases lay in between. The CDR3 region is CASSDAGMAGPNTGELFF. The CDR3 coding sequence is TGTGCCAGCAGTGATGCGGGAATGGCTGGCCCGAACACCGGGGAGCTGTTTTTT.

This clonotype was detected only once. This chain links TRBV20-1 with TRBJ1-5; possibly TRBD1 for D (5 bases). V was cut by 5 bases and J by 5 bases, with 16 bases left in between. Germline CDR1 and CDR2: DFQATT and SNEGSKA (reference sequence). The CDR3 is 14 residues long. In DNA, the CDR3 is TGCAGTGCTTCCGGGTCAGAGACAGATCAGCCCCAGCATTTT. This codes for CSASGSETDQPQHF.

This clonotype has ten or more counts. V and J are TRBV20-1 and TRBJ2-5; 12 bases are shared with TRBD2. The V segment lost 6 bases and the J segment 4 bases; nucleotides outside the gene matches: 3. The CDR3 consists of 13 residues. Germline assignment: CDR1 DFQATT and CDR2 SNEGSKA (reference sequence). This CDR3 reads CSARTSGAETQYF. The CDR3 DNA reads TGCAGTGCCAGGACTAGCGGGGCAGAGACCCAGTACTTC.

The V call is TRBV6-2 or TRBV6-3, the J call TRBJ1-2; D gene unclear. The CDR3 extends over 13 amino acids. V lost 2 bases and J 12 bases, leaving 16 bases between the germline ends. Germline CDR1 and CDR2: MNHEY and SVGEGT. CDR3 loop: CASSYASANSNTF. The CDR3 DNA is TGTGCCAGCAGTTACGCCTCCGCTAACTCTAACACCTTC.

The sample holds a few counts of this clonotype. This sequence joins TRBV12-3 or TRBV12-4 and TRBJ1-5; 8 positions match TRBD1. The CDR3 loop spans 17 amino acids. After removal of 3 bases from V and 4 bases from J, the junction contained 11 bases not matched to a gene. The CDR3 coding sequence is TGTGCCAGCAGTTTGCGACAGGGGCGGCGGGGTAATCAGCCCCAGCATTTT. Translating gives CASSLRQGRRGNQPQHF.

This clonotype showed up many times. The chain employs TRBV6-1 and TRBJ2-5; the match to TRBD2 covers 11 bases. The length of the CDR3 is 16 residues. Unmatched junction bases numbered 9, after V lost 7 bases and J lost 2 bases. Per the germline V gene, CDR1 is MNHNS and CDR2 is SASEGT. The CDR3 region is CASIPGTSGRQETQYF. The CDR3 DNA follows: TGTGCCAGCATTCCCGGGACTAGCGGCCGGCAAGAGACCCAGTACTTC.

This clonotype was found many times. J is TRBJ1-5 and V is TRBV4-2; 9 nucleotides agree with TRBD1. V shed 3 bases and J 4 bases; nucleotides not matched to a gene: 1. The CDR3 contains 14 residues. In germline, CDR1 is LGHNA, CDR2 YNFKEQ. The CDR3 here is CASSHGQGNQPQHF. Here the CDR3 DNA reads TGTGCCAGCAGCCACGGACAGGGGAATCAGCCCCAGCATTTT.

There are many counts of this clonotype. The V call is TRBV6-1, the J call TRBJ1-2, with 10 bases fitting TRBD1. J gave up 10 bases and V 4 bases, and 9 bases lay outside the gene matches. Per the germline V gene, CDR1 is MNHNS and CDR2 is SASEGT. The CDR3 is made up of 14 amino acids. DNA for the CDR3: TGTGCCAGCAGTGGCCGGGACAGGGGACGGCCCTACACCTTC. Translating it yields CASSGRDRGRPYTF.

In this sample, this clonotype turned up many times. The chain is built from TRBV10-3 and TRBJ1-1, with D possibly TRBD1 on 6 matching bases. Trimming took 6 bases from V and 1 from J, leaving 12 bases between them. This CDR3 is 14 amino acids long. Germline CDR1 is ENHRY and CDR2 is SYGVKD. The CDR3 loop is CAIRQGIGNTEAFF. CDR3 DNA: TGTGCCATCAGGCAGGGGATAGGGAACACTGAAGCTTTCTTT.

This chain uses TRBV7-2 with TRBJ2-7; the match to TRBD1 covers 8 bases. The CDR3 has 14 amino acids. CDR1 SGHTA and CDR2 FQGNSA come from the germline V gene. Trimming at V came to 5 bases and at J to 6 bases, leaving 9 bases not matched to a gene. CDR3 protein: CASSDGQGLREQYF. CDR3 DNA: TGTGCCAGCAGCGATGGACAGGGTTTGCGCGAGCAGTACTTC. The full variable domain, with the rest looked up from reference TRBV7-2 and TRBJ2-7, is GAGVSQSPSNKVTEKGKDVELRCDPISGHTALYWYRQSLGQGLEFLIYFQGNSAPDKSGLPSDRFSAERTGGSVSTLTIQRTQQEDSAVYLCASSDGQGLREQYFGPGTRLTVT.

The chain links TRBV6-1 to TRBJ2-3; 7 nucleotides match TRBD1. Unmatched junction bases numbered 9, after V lost 6 bases and J lost 3 bases. The CDR3 extends over 15 amino acids. Germline V lookup: CDR1 MNHNS, CDR2 SASEGT. As DNA, the CDR3 is TGTGCCAGCAGAGAGACAGGGACCAGAACAGATACGCAGTATTTT. This codes for CASRETGTRTDTQYF.

Many counts were recorded for this clonotype. The chain uses TRBV6-2 or TRBV6-3 and TRBJ1-2; 9 bases line up with TRBD1. This CDR3 comprises 13 residues. The J segment lost 8 bases and the V segment lost 2 bases, leaving 3 bases of the junction unmatched. In germline, CDR1 is MNHEY, CDR2 SVGEGT. In DNA, the CDR3 is TGTGCCAGCAGTTACGGGACAGGGAGAGGCTACACCTTC. Amino acids: CASSYGTGRGYTF.

This clonotype was found many times. The rearrangement links TRBV20-1 to TRBJ1-1; the D gene is possibly TRBD1 (5 bases). V lost 3 bases and J 2 bases, leaving 10 bases between the germline ends. Germline V gene lookup returns CDR1 DFQATT and CDR2 SNEGSKA (reference sequence). This CDR3 spans 13 amino acids. In DNA, the CDR3 is TGCAGTGCTAGGGCAGGGCAAAACACTGAAGCTTTCTTT. Translated, it gives CSARAGQNTEAFF.

The V and J genes are TRBV4-1 and TRBJ1-2; no clear D. Trimming pared 4 bases from V and 5 bases from J, leaving 17 bases between. In germline, CDR1 is MGHRA, CDR2 YSYEKL. This CDR3 is 15 amino acids long. The CDR3 here is CASSLRLAGEYGYTF. The CDR3, as DNA: TGCGCCAGCAGCCTAAGGCTCGCGGGCGAATATGGCTACACCTTC.

This clonotype was seen at least ten times. The chain uses TRBV11-2 and TRBJ1-2; 9 nucleotides match TRBD1. V shed 1 base and J 4 bases; nucleotides not matched to a gene: 7. Germline-derived CDR1 and CDR2 are SGHAT and FQNNGV. The CDR3 covers 16 residues. The chain's CDR3 is CASSLVGTGRAYGYTF. In DNA, the CDR3 is TGTGCCAGCAGCTTAGTCGGGACAGGGCGTGCCTATGGCTACACCTTC.

The table lists this clonotype with many counts. The CDR3 sequence: CSARGDSQETQYF. CDR3 DNA: TGCAGTGCTAGAGGCGACAGTCAAGAGACCCAGTACTTC. The rearrangement joins TRBV20-1 to TRBJ2-5; D possibly corresponds to TRBD1 (5 bases). The CDR3 has 13 amino acids. The germline gives CDR1 DFQATT, CDR2 SNEGSKA (reference sequence). V was shortened by 1 base and J by 2 bases, with 8 bases between the two germline ends.

This clonotype has a count of ten or more. The chain uses TRBV12-3 or TRBV12-4 and TRBJ1-2; 10 positions agree with TRBD1. This CDR3 is built from 16 residues. With 5 bases clipped from V and 8 bases from J, the junction kept 14 bases outside the gene matches. The CDR3 sequence is CASSDSGTGERGGYTF. The CDR3 nucleotides are TGTGCCAGCAGTGATTCCGGGACAGGGGAAAGAGGAGGCTACACCTTC.